This TCR beta chain derives from a study of blood T cell repertoires in COVID-19. The CDR3 runs 15 residues. Germline trimming cut 8 bases from V and 5 bases from J; bases unmatched to any gene: 13. Germline loops: CDR1 MNHEY, CDR2 SVGAGI. The table lists this clone with a few counts. Study processing details: The authors estimated nucleated cell counts from reference gene primer amplification. Assay used: immunoSEQ multiplex PCR; TCRdb lists only in-frame clones, some missing. That table is the source of V, J and clone size, and D and trimming were worked out from the DNA. The sample lists some 270,000 clones, roughly 85% occurring once.

The source of this sequence is a woman in her sixties or seventies with acute or convalescent COVID-19. V and J are TRBV6-5 and TRBJ2-7; 9 nucleotides agree with TRBD1. The sample was peripheral blood. The CDR3 is CASDPWGTGFDEQYF. The CDR3 DNA reads as TGTGCCAGCGACCCGTGGGGGACAGGGTTCGACGAGCAGTACTTC.